Below, 26 T cell receptor beta chains from the same sample are listed, as sequenced in a study of CD8 T cells in ankylosing spondylitis. Each CDR3 protein is one row after TCRdb ran MiXCR on the 5' RACE reads. The table includes roughly 230,000 distinct CDR3 sequences, 15% to 20% detected once. Input material: blood, either unsorted or a sorted T cell fraction (not recorded which). The receptors here all came from a male donor with ankylosing spondylitis or in good health (not recorded which).

This clonotype came up a few times. The gene calls are TRBV7-9 and TRBJ2-7; 8 nucleotides agree with TRBD1. CDR1 is SEHNR and CDR2 is FQNEAQ in the germline V gene (reference sequence). V trimming: 5 bases; J trimming: 0 bases; junction bases outside the gene matches: 12. CDR3 length equals 17 residues. The CDR3 coding sequence is TGTGCCAGCAGCCATCCCAGGGACAGGATCTACTCCTACGAGCAGTACTTC. Its translation is CASSHPRDRIYSYEQYF.

This clonotype was detected a few times. The chain couples TRBV27 to TRBJ2-2; 11 positions agree with TRBD1. Trimming removed 7 bases from V and 6 bases from J; junction bases left unmatched: 7. CDR3 size: 15 residues. Germline CDR1 MNHEY, CDR2 SMNVEV (reference sequence). Here the CDR3 reads CASTPGTGGAGELFF. CDR3 in DNA: TGTGCCAGCACCCCGGGGACAGGGGGTGCCGGGGAGCTGTTTTTT.

This clonotype was detected a few times. CDR3 in DNA: TGTGCCAGCAGTTTCGCGGTATGGCAGGGGGCTCGGAATGAGCAGTTCTTC. Amino acid sequence: CASSFAVWQGARNEQFF. V gene TRBV28 combines with J gene TRBJ2-1, with 8 bases matching TRBD1. This CDR3 has 17 amino acids. The germline V gene encodes CDR1 MDHEN and CDR2 SYDVKM. The ends lost 3 bases at V and 7 bases at J; junction bases unmatched: 14.

The chain joins TRBV29-1 to TRBJ2-7, with 9 bases lining up with TRBD2. V lost 6 bases and J lost 3; bases outside the gene matches: 9. Germline V CDR1 and CDR2: SQVTM, ANQGSEA. CDR3 size: 14 residues. CDR3 sequence: CSVSGREGRYEQYF. The CDR3 DNA is TGCAGCGTGAGCGGGCGGGAGGGCCGCTACGAGCAGTACTTC.

This clonotype was detected ten times or more. The chain is built from TRBV4-1 and TRBJ2-1, with 8 bases identical to TRBD2. The CDR3 totals 17 residues. Germline trimming cut 3 bases from V and 2 bases from J; bases unmatched to any gene: 9. The V gene's germline CDR1 is MGHRA and CDR2 YSYEKL. Here the CDR3 DNA reads TGCGCCAGCAGCCACGACGGGACTAGTCTTGCCTACAATGAGCAGTTCTTC. It is translated as CASSHDGTSLAYNEQFF.

This clonotype has only a few counts. The chain combines TRBV20-1 with TRBJ2-7, with D possibly being TRBD1 or TRBD2 (5 bases each). The ends were cut back, 5 bases at V and 1 base at J, with 12 bases in the middle. This CDR3 has 13 amino acids. The germline CDR1 and CDR2 sequences are DFQATT and SNEGSKA (reference sequence). The CDR3 DNA sequence: TGCAGTGCTTCGGGACGGCTATCCTACGAGCAGTACTTC. It encodes CSASGRLSYEQYF.

This clonotype was counted only a few times. The V gene is TRBV7-9, the J gene TRBJ2-5; 7 bases fit TRBD2. CDR3 size: 16 residues. Germline CDR1 reads SEHNR; CDR2 reads FQNEAQ (reference sequence). J gave up 0 bases and V 5 bases, and 9 bases lay outside the gene matches. DNA for the CDR3: TGTGCCAGCAGCCACAGTCCAGCGGGGTACCAAGAGACCCAGTACTTC. Residues: CASSHSPAGYQETQYF.

The chain links TRBV29-1 to TRBJ2-1, with 7 bases matching TRBD2. This CDR3 is built from 14 residues. Per the germline V gene, CDR1 is SQVTM and CDR2 is ANQGSEA. With V trimmed by 6 bases and J by 3 bases, 8 bases remained unmatched. CDR3 coding DNA: TGCAGCGTCCCCGTAGGCGGGAGCTACAATGAGCAGTTCTTC. Amino acids: CSVPVGGSYNEQFF.

This clonotype was recorded at least ten times. The V and J genes are TRBV20-1 and TRBJ2-7; D is unclear. This CDR3 comprises 13 residues. Trimming took off 3 bases at V and 0 bases at J, with 9 bases between the two ends. The germline V gene encodes CDR1 DFQATT and CDR2 SNEGSKA (reference sequence). CDR3 coding DNA: TGCAGTGCTAGCCGATCGAGCTCCTACGAGCAGTACTTC. This gives the protein CSASRSSSYEQYF.

The V call is TRBV6-2 or TRBV6-3, the J call TRBJ2-1; no reliable D call. The V gene's germline CDR1 is MNHEY and CDR2 SVGEGT. V was pared by 6 bases and J by 3 bases, with 9 bases between. CDR3 length: 13 residues. As DNA, the CDR3 is TGTGCCAGCAGCGACTTTCTCTACAATGAGCAGTTCTTC. This encodes CASSDFLYNEQFF.

This clonotype was recorded a few times. The chain combines TRBV6-5 with TRBJ1-2; tentative D call: TRBD1 (5 bases). Germline V lookup: CDR1 MNHEY, CDR2 SVGAGI. The CDR3 is made up of 15 amino acids. V gave up 2 bases and J gave up 0 bases, with 10 bases separating them. The CDR3 here is CASSYLGAANYGYTF. The CDR3 DNA follows: TGTGCCAGCAGTTACCTCGGGGCGGCTAACTATGGCTACACCTTC.

The chain is built from TRBV27 and TRBJ2-7, with 8 bases aligning to TRBD1. The CDR3 runs 14 residues. V trimming: 5 bases; J trimming: 5 bases; junction bases outside the gene matches: 8. CDR1 MNHEY and CDR2 SMNVEV come from the germline V gene (reference sequence). The DNA for the CDR3 is TGTGCCAGCAGTCCCCGACAGGGGACAGACGAGCAGTACTTC. It translates to CASSPRQGTDEQYF.

This clonotype has just a few counts. V is TRBV4-1 and J is TRBJ2-7; TRBD1 matches 8 bases. V shed 4 bases and J 5 bases; nucleotides not matched to a gene: 4. Per the germline V gene, CDR1 is MGHRA and CDR2 is YSYEKL. The CDR3 contains 13 residues. CDR3: CASSPRTGNEQYF. In DNA form, the CDR3 reads TGCGCCAGCAGCCCTCGGACAGGGAACGAGCAGTACTTC.

The V gene is TRBV18, the J gene TRBJ2-3; 7 nucleotides line up with TRBD2. The CDR3 runs to 15 residues. Germline CDR1 reads KGHSH; CDR2 reads LQKENI. V lost 4 bases and J lost 6; bases outside the gene matches: 10. The CDR3: CASSLRRGRLDTQYF. For the CDR3, the DNA is TGTGCCAGCTCACTCCGGCGCGGGAGATTGGATACGCAGTATTTT. The full variable domain, its missing parts supplied by reference TRBV18 and TRBJ2-3, is NAGVMQNPRHLVRRRGQEARLRCSPMKGHSHVYWYRQLPEEGLKFMVYLQKENIIDESGMPKERFSAEFPKEGPSILRIQQVVRGDSAAYFCASSLRRGRLDTQYFGPGTRLTVL.

This clonotype has a handful of counts. The rearrangement joins TRBV10-3 to TRBJ2-1, with 12 bases that match TRBD2. CDR1 is ENHRY, CDR2 SYGVKD, per germline. V was pared by 6 bases and J by 8 bases, with 11 bases of the junction left unmatched. The CDR3 is 16 amino acids. CDR3 in amino acids: CAIRPETSGSLDEQFF. CDR3 nucleotides: TGTGCCATCAGGCCAGAGACTAGCGGGAGTCTGGATGAGCAGTTCTTC.

This clonotype occurred a few times. The rearrangement uses TRBV10-3 and TRBJ2-3, with a possible D match to TRBD1 (6 bases). The CDR3 extends over 15 amino acids. The germline V gene has CDR1 ENHRY and CDR2 SYGVKD. V was clipped by 2 bases and J by 1 base, with 10 bases between them. The CDR3 region is CAISETRGGTDTQYF. CDR3 nucleotide sequence: TGTGCCATCAGTGAGACCAGGGGAGGCACAGATACGCAGTATTTT.

The gene calls are TRBV18 and TRBJ2-3; 7 bases are a match to TRBD1. After removal of 3 bases from V and 2 bases from J, the junction contained 14 bases not matched to a gene. The germline CDR1 and CDR2 sequences are KGHSH and LQKENI. The CDR3 runs 18 residues. The CDR3, as DNA: TGTGCCAGCTCACCGCTGGGATTAGACAGGGCCCCCACAGATACGCAGTATTTT. Its translation: CASSPLGLDRAPTDTQYF.

J is TRBJ2-3 and V is TRBV12-3 or TRBV12-4, with 13 positions matching TRBD2. The CDR3 sequence is 17 residues long. With V trimmed by 4 bases and J by 0 bases, 4 bases remained unmatched. The CDR3 reads CASSSSTSGRSTDTQYF. The CDR3 nucleotides are TGTGCCAGCAGTTCCTCGACTAGCGGGAGGAGCACAGATACGCAGTATTTT.

V gene TRBV2 combines with J gene TRBJ2-1; TRBD2 aligns across 8 bases. This CDR3 comprises 15 residues. The germline V gene has CDR1 SNHLY and CDR2 FYNNEI. Trimming took 5 bases from V and 8 from J; bases not matched to a gene: 11. The CDR3 loop is CASSFGAGARHEQFF. The CDR3 DNA reads TGTGCCAGCAGTTTCGGAGCGGGAGCTCGGCATGAGCAGTTCTTC.

In its sample, this clonotype ranks as medium-sized. This chain connects TRBV20-1 to TRBJ1-1, with D unresolved. The CDR3 runs 14 residues. CDR1 and CDR2 from the germline V gene are DFQATT and SNEGSKA (reference sequence). The V end lost 0 bases, the J end lost 8 bases, and 16 bases lay between the germline ends. The CDR3 loop is CSAREPDDTREAFF. In nucleotides, the CDR3 is TGCAGTGCTAGAGAGCCAGACGACACGAGGGAAGCTTTCTTT.

This clonotype occurred a few times. J is TRBJ2-5 and V is TRBV12-3 or TRBV12-4, with 9 positions matching TRBD1. Trimming took 4 bases from V and 3 from J; bases not matched to a gene: 9. The CDR3 covers 16 residues. The CDR3 here is CASSYWDRVQEETQYF. Written as DNA, the CDR3 is TGTGCCAGCAGTTATTGGGACAGGGTACAGGAAGAGACCCAGTACTTC.

In this sample, this clonotype turned up many times. This chain joins TRBV4-1 and TRBJ2-1; D is possibly TRBD2 (6 bases). Between the trimmed V and J ends, which lost 0 bases and 5 bases, there was a span of 14 bases. The length of the CDR3 is 16 residues. Germline CDR1 and CDR2: MGHRA and YSYEKL. The CDR3 region is CASSQDGIAANNEQFF. In DNA form, the CDR3 reads TGCGCCAGCAGCCAAGATGGGATAGCGGCTAACAATGAGCAGTTCTTC.

The V call is TRBV5-1, the J call TRBJ1-1; TRBD1 agrees at 8 bases. The CDR3 length is 18 residues. The J segment lost 6 bases and the V segment lost 4 bases, leaving 20 bases of the junction unmatched. Germline CDR1 SGHRS, CDR2 YFSETQ. The DNA of the CDR3 is TGCGCCAGCAGCCTCCCCCGGGTCGGTACAGGGGGTCTGTCTGAAGCTTTCTTT. Its protein is CASSLPRVGTGGLSEAFF.

Comment on this clonotype: At one end the junction does not follow the germline gene, possibly because of a read error. The rearrangement joins TRBV20-1 to TRBJ1-3, with D hard to call. The CDR3 runs 13 residues. Germline V gene data show CDR1 as DFQATT and CDR2 as SNEGSKA (reference sequence). CDR3 nucleotide sequence: TGCAGTGCTAGAGTCGGCAGTGGAAACCCCATATATTTT. This encodes CSARVGSGNPIYF.

This clonotype was seen only a few times. This chain joins TRBV6-5 and TRBJ2-5, with D possibly TRBD2 on 5 matching bases. The CDR3 has 14 residues. Germline V gene data show CDR1 as MNHEY and CDR2 as SVGAGI. V was shortened by 1 base and J by 3 bases, with 9 bases between the two germline ends. The CDR3 coding sequence is TGTGCCAGCAGTTACTTGAGCGGTGAAGAGACCCAGTACTTC. It yields the protein CASSYLSGEETQYF.

The gene calls are TRBV29-1 and TRBJ2-2, with 8 bases identical to TRBD2. The length of the CDR3 is 15 residues. V was pared by 6 bases and J by 6 bases, with 12 bases of the junction left unmatched. Germline V gives CDR1 SQVTM, CDR2 ANQGSEA. CDR3 protein: CSVLLAGGGSGELFF. The CDR3 nucleotides are TGCAGCGTCCTTTTGGCGGGAGGTGGGTCCGGGGAGCTGTTTTTT.